Shown below are 21 T cell receptor beta chains from a single sample sequenced in a study of radiation and T cells in renal cell carcinoma. The table came from immunoSEQ multiplex PCR; TCRdb's copy has only in-frame clones and leaves some out. The sample has some 150,000 clones; 87% are singletons. Time point described: blood 2 weeks post-SBRT. Regarding treatment: 15 Gy SBRT to primary tumor, nephrectomy 4 weeks later. The material sequenced was blood, taken from a patient whose treatment included radiotherapy and nephrectomy. The source of these receptors is a woman aged 45-59 years with renal cell carcinoma.

The V call is TRBV10-3, the J call TRBJ1-2, with D possibly matching TRBD1 (5 bases). In germline, CDR1 is ENHRY, CDR2 SYGVKD. V lost 3 bases and J lost 8, with 19 bases in between. The CDR3 has 15 residues. The CDR3: CAISEDGRRGGGYTF. As DNA, the CDR3 is TGTGCCATCAGTGAAGACGGCCGACGGGGGGGAGGCTACACCTTC.

The chain joins TRBV4-1 to TRBJ1-5; no clear D gene. Trimming cost V 0 bases and J 1 base, with 7 bases left between them. This CDR3 is 15 amino acids long. CDR1 is MGHRA and CDR2 is YSYEKL in the germline V gene. The DNA for the CDR3 is TGCGCCAGCAGCCAAGATCACCCGAGCAATCAGCCCCAGCATTTT. Protein product: CASSQDHPSNQPQHF.

This chain joins TRBV19 and TRBJ1-2, with a weak D call TRBD1 (6 bases). Germline loops: CDR1 LNHDA, CDR2 SQIVND (reference sequence). The V end lost 4 bases, the J end lost 8 bases, and 17 bases lay between the germline ends. The CDR3 is 14 residues long. CDR3 protein: CASSTLNRVEGYTF. The CDR3 DNA follows: TGTGCCAGTAGTACCCTAAACAGGGTGGAGGGCTACACCTTC.

The V and J genes are TRBV6-5 and TRBJ1-2; 11 bases are a match to TRBD1. Trimming took 2 bases from V and 2 from J; bases not matched to a gene: 1. The CDR3 contains 15 residues. Germline CDR1 is MNHEY and CDR2 is SVGAGI. CDR3 region: CASSYGQGANYGYTF. CDR3 DNA sequence: TGTGCCAGCAGTTACGGACAGGGGGCCAACTATGGCTACACCTTC.

CDR3 sequence (DNA): TGTGCCAGCAGCCCGGGTTCGGGGATAGGGGATGGCTACACCTTC. It specifies CASSPGSGIGDGYTF. The genes are TRBV7-9 and TRBJ1-2; perhaps TRBD1 as D (5 bases). This CDR3 is 15 amino acids long. CDR1 is SEHNR, CDR2 FQNEAQ, per germline (reference sequence). V lost 5 bases and J 6 bases, leaving 19 bases between the germline ends.

This chain links TRBV5-1 with TRBJ1-1; 9 bases agree with TRBD1. From germline, CDR1 is SGHRS and CDR2 YFSETQ. After removal of 4 bases from V and 1 base from J, the junction contained 2 bases not matched to a gene. The CDR3 covers 14 residues. Written as DNA, the CDR3 is TGCGCCAGCAGCCCGGACAGGGGGAACACTGAAGCTTTCTTT. Encoded protein: CASSPDRGNTEAFF.

The rearrangement joins TRBV30 to TRBJ1-6, with 9 bases matching TRBD1. Germline CDR1 GTSNPN, CDR2 SVGIG (reference sequence). The V gene end was trimmed by 3 bases and the J gene end by 9 bases; junction bases not matched to a gene: 12. The CDR3 is 16 residues long. The CDR3 spells CAWRAPGQGVFSPLHF. The CDR3 DNA sequence: TGTGCCTGGAGGGCTCCGGGACAGGGAGTATTTTCACCCCTCCACTTT. Filled out from reference TRBV30 and TRBJ1-6, the complete variable domain reads SQTIHQWPATLVQPVGSPLSLECTVEGTSNPNLYWYRQAAGRGLQLLFYSVGIGQISSEVPQNLSASRPQDRQFILSSKKLLLSDSGFYLCAWRAPGQGVFSPLHFGNGTRLTVT.

There are a few counts of this clone. CDR3 sequence reads: CASSLRQEGNTIYF. The CDR3 DNA reads as TGTGCCAGCAGCCTTCGACAGGAAGGAAACACCATATATTTT. V and J are TRBV7-9 and TRBJ1-3; D is perhaps TRBD1 (6 bases). Germline V CDR1 and CDR2: SEHNR, FQNEAQ (reference sequence). This CDR3 has 14 residues. V was cut by 5 bases and J by 4 bases, with 12 bases left in between. The full variable domain, in which reference TRBV7-9 and TRBJ1-3 provide the parts outside the CDR3, is DTGVSQNPRHKITKRGQNVTFRCDPISEHNRLYWYRQTLGQGPEFLTYFQNEAQLEKSRLLSDRFSAERPKGSFSTLEIQRTEQGDSAMYLCASSLRQEGNTIYFGEGSWLTVV.

The rearrangement links TRBV19 to TRBJ1-2; D gene ambiguous. This CDR3 is built from 14 residues. CDR1 is LNHDA, CDR2 SQIVND, per germline (reference sequence). V was trimmed by 6 bases and J by 3 bases, leaving 14 bases between them. The CDR3 is CASSSQHLDYGYTF. Here the CDR3 DNA reads TGTGCCAGTAGCTCACAACACTTGGACTATGGCTACACCTTC.

The chain is built from TRBV12-5 and TRBJ2-3; TRBD2 matches at 9 bases. The germline V gene has CDR1 LGHNT and CDR2 FRNRAP. Germline trimming cut 6 bases from V and 0 bases from J; bases unmatched to any gene: 4. The CDR3 totals 15 residues. The CDR3 spells CASGGTSYSTDTQYF. In nucleotides, the CDR3 is TGTGCTAGTGGCGGGACTAGCTATAGCACAGATACGCAGTATTTT.

The chain joins TRBV9 to TRBJ1-5; 9 nucleotides line up with TRBD1. Germline V lookup: CDR1 SGDLS, CDR2 YYNGEE. With 3 bases clipped from V and 5 bases from J, the junction kept 9 bases outside the gene matches. There are 16 residues in the CDR3. Here the CDR3 reads CASSEWDRAEDQPQHF. CDR3 in DNA: TGTGCCAGCAGCGAGTGGGACAGGGCTGAAGATCAGCCCCAGCATTTT.

This clone was counted a single time. The genes are TRBV9 and TRBJ2-2; 13 positions match TRBD2. Germline CDR1 reads SGDLS; CDR2 reads YYNGEE. CDR3 size: 17 residues. The V and J ends lost 4 bases and 6 bases, in that order; junction bases with no gene match: 9. The CDR3 sequence is CASSLRTSGGNPGELFF. The CDR3, as DNA: TGTGCCAGCAGCTTAAGGACTAGCGGGGGTAACCCCGGGGAGCTGTTTTTT.

This chain joins TRBV7-2 and TRBJ2-3, with D possibly being TRBD2 (5 bases). The V end was cut by 2 bases, the J end by 3 bases, with 12 bases between. The CDR3 consists of 15 residues. Looked up from germline, CDR1 is SGHTA and CDR2 is FQGNSA. CDR3 region: CASSLSSLGTDTQYF. The CDR3 bases are TGTGCCAGCAGCTTATCTAGCCTAGGTACAGATACGCAGTATTTT. The full variable domain, with the rest looked up from reference TRBV7-2 and TRBJ2-3, is GAGVSQSPSNKVTEKGKDVELRCDPISGHTALYWYRQSLGQGLEFLIYFQGNSAPDKSGLPSDRFSAERTGGSVSTLTIQRTQQEDSAVYLCASSLSSLGTDTQYFGPGTRLTVL.

CDR3 region: CASSLVPNSNQPQHF. As DNA, the CDR3 is TGTGCCAGCAGCTTAGTTCCAAATAGCAATCAGCCCCAGCATTTT. The chain has TRBV7-2 and TRBJ1-5; no definite D call. The length of the CDR3 is 15 residues. Germline V lookup: CDR1 SGHTA, CDR2 FQGNSA. Trimming left V 1 base short and J 0 bases short, with 7 bases between.

V usage is TRBV11-2 and J usage is TRBJ1-2; weak D call: TRBD1 (5 bases). The V gene's germline CDR1 is SGHAT and CDR2 FQNNGV. With 1 base removed from V and 4 bases from J, the gap between germline ends came to 10 bases. CDR3 length equals 14 residues. CDR3 region: CASSLVSGPYGYTF. Here the CDR3 DNA reads TGTGCCAGCAGCTTAGTATCAGGGCCCTATGGCTACACCTTC.

This clone is a singleton in its sample. The chain carries TRBV18 and TRBJ2-7; TRBD1 matches at 12 bases. The length of the CDR3 is 14 residues. V dropped 8 bases and J dropped 4; count of bases not matched to a gene: 6. Germline CDR1 is KGHSH and CDR2 is LQKENI. The CDR3 region has the DNA TGTGCCAGCGCGCCGGGACAGGGGGCGTACGAGCAGTACTTC. Protein product: CASAPGQGAYEQYF.

V and J are TRBV4-1 and TRBJ1-1, with 7 bases lining up with TRBD1. Trimming cost V 1 base and J 8 bases; bases outside gene matches: 10. Per the germline V gene, CDR1 is MGHRA and CDR2 is YSYEKL. The CDR3 contains 15 residues. The CDR3 DNA sequence: TGCGCCAGCAGCCAAGTCCGGGACAGAAGAGACGAAGCTTTCTTT. Protein product: CASSQVRDRRDEAFF.

This sequence joins TRBV9 and TRBJ2-6, with TRBD2 identical over 7 bases. The germline V gene encodes CDR1 SGDLS and CDR2 YYNGEE. The CDR3 runs to 18 residues. J lost 0 bases, V lost 0 bases, and 6 bases had no gene match. The CDR3 protein is CASSVGRSGGSGANVLTF. CDR3 in DNA: TGTGCCAGCAGCGTAGGTCGTTCGGGGGGCTCTGGGGCCAACGTCCTGACTTTC.

V and J are TRBV18 and TRBJ1-2; D gene ambiguous. This CDR3 is 11 amino acids long. V lost 3 bases, J lost 10 bases, and 9 bases lay in between. Germline V gene sequence: CDR1 KGHSH, CDR2 LQKENI. The CDR3 loop reads CASSPDFIYTF. The CDR3 DNA follows: TGTGCCAGCTCACCGGACTTCATCTACACCTTC.

The chain has TRBV7-8 and TRBJ2-2; TRBD1 or TRBD2 may be the D gene (5 bases each). CDR3 length: 16 amino acids. CDR1 is SGHVS and CDR2 is FQNEAQ in the germline V gene. Trimming cost V 1 base and J 4 bases, with 13 bases left between them. CDR3 protein: CASSLGQGVITGELFF. The CDR3 DNA sequence: TGTGCCAGCAGCTTAGGGCAGGGAGTTATCACCGGGGAGCTGTTTTTT.

This chain uses TRBV2 with TRBJ1-5; weak D call: TRBD1 (6 bases). The CDR3 has 13 residues. Germline V CDR1 and CDR2: SNHLY, FYNNEI. V was shortened by 5 bases and J by 7 bases, with 12 bases between the two germline ends. The CDR3 loop reads CASSQGQGQPQHF. The DNA of the CDR3 is TGTGCCAGCAGTCAGGGACAAGGGCAGCCCCAGCATTTT.